This T cell receptor (beta chain) was captured by sequencing in a study of Ad26.COV2.S vaccination and SARS-CoV-2 variants. Study-wide context: Administration of Ad26.COV2.S was intramuscular, either once or twice 56 days apart.

Produced via immunoSEQ multiplex PCR; TCRdb's table is partial and in-frame only. In the table there are roughly 300,000 clones, approximately 86% of which are singletons. The CDR3 covers 16 residues. The treatment denotes: around 19 received Ad26.COV2.S at low or high dose, single or two shots; several received placebo; per-sample allocation not given. Sampling was done on day 63 after the first vaccine or placebo injection. Aged 18-55 years, donor was enrolled in Boston in 2020. This sample comprised peripheral blood, obtained in a trial of Ad26.COV2.S vaccine versus placebo. The V gene is TRBV21-1, the J gene TRBJ2-3; the tabulated D call, TRBD1, remains unverified against the DNA. TRBV21-1 is an annotated pseudogene. This clonotype originated in a person aged 18 to 59 who received the Ad26.COV2.S COVID-19 vaccine or a placebo. CDR3 sequence reads: CASSFRQGESTDTQYF. CDR3 coding DNA: TGTGCCAGCAGCTTTAGACAGGGTGAGAGCACAGATACGCAGTATTTT.